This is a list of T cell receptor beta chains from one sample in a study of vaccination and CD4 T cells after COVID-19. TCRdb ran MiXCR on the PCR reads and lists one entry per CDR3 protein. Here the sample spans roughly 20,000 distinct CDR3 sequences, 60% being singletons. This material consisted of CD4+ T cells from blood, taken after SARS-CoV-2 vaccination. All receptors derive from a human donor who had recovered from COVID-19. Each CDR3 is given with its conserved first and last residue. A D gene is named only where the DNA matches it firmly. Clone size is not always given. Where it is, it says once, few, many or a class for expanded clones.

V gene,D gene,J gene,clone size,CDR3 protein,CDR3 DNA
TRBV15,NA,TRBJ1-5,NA,CATSRLRAGDSNQPQHF,TGTGCCACCAGCAGATTACGAGCAGGGGACAGCAATCAGCCCCAGCATTTT
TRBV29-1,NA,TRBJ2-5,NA,CSVVWRETQYF,TGCAGCGTTGTTTGGCGAGAGACCCAGTACTTC
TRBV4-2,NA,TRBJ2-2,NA,CASSQDYHTVTGELFF,TGTGCCAGCAGCCAAGATTACCATACAGTCACCGGGGAGCTGTTTTTT
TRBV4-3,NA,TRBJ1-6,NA,CASSQDGGIYSPLHF,TGCGCCAGCAGCCAAGACGGGGGAATATATTCACCCCTCCACTTT
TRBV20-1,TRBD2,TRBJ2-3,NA,CSAEGRREATDTQYF,TGCAGTGCCGAGGGGCGGCGGGAGGCCACAGATACGCAGTATTTT
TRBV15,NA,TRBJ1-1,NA,CATSRAGWRDTEAFF,TGTGCCACCAGCAGAGCAGGGTGGAGGGACACTGAAGCTTTCTTT
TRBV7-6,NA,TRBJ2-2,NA,CASTPRPTNTGELFF,TGTGCCAGCACCCCGAGGCCTACGAACACCGGGGAGCTGTTTTTT
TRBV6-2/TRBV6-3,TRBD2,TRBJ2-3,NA,CASRAGLAGGPRRTDTQYF,TGTGCCAGCAGAGCCGGACTAGCGGGAGGCCCCCGGAGAACAGATACGCAGTATTTT
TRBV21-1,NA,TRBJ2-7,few,CASSTRRWLREGNYEQYF,TGTGCCAGCAGCACAAGGCGGTGGTTGCGGGAGGGCAACTACGAGCAGTACTTC
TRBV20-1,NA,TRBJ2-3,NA,CSAREGDTQYF,TGCAGTGCTAGAGAGGGAGATACGCAGTATTTT
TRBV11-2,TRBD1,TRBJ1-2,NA,CASSLGQGSVNYGYTF,TGTGCCAGCAGCTTAGGACAGGGTTCGGTAAACTATGGCTACACCTTC
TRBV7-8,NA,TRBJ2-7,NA,CASSWASSYEQYF,TGTGCCAGCAGCTGGGCTTCTTCCTACGAGCAGTACTTC
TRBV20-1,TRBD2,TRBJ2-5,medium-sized,CSARKVAGAPLGETQYF,TGCAGTGCTAGAAAGGTAGCGGGAGCCCCACTTGGAGAGACCCAGTACTTC
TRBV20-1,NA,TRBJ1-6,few,CSANRDRNNSPLHF,TGCAGTGCAAACCGAGACAGAAATAATTCACCCCTCCACTTT
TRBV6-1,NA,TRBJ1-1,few,CASTPGRDTEAFF,TGTGCCAGCACCCCCGGGAGGGACACTGAAGCTTTCTTT
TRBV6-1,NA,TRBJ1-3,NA,CASSRGDTIYF,TGTGCCAGCTCCAGGGGCGACACCATATATTTT
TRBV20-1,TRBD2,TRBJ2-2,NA,CSASSGSDTGELFF,TGCAGTGCATCTAGCGGGAGTGACACCGGGGAGCTGTTTTTT
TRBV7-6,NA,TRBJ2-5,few,CASSLGVQETQYF,TGTGCCAGCAGCTTGGGGGTCCAAGAGACCCAGTACTTC
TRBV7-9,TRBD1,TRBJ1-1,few,CASRTGTGLNTEAFF,TGTGCCAGCAGAACCGGGACAGGGCTGAACACTGAAGCTTTCTTT
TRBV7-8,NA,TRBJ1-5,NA,CASSLGGPGRHQPQHF,TGTGCCAGCAGCTTAGGAGGGCCAGGGCGACATCAGCCCCAGCATTTT
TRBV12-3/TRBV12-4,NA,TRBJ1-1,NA,CASSPAVGTEAFF,TGTGCCAGCAGCCCCGCCGTGGGCACTGAAGCTTTCTTT
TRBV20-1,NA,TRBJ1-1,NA,CSARDFPGMNTEAFF,TGCAGTGCTAGAGATTTTCCAGGCATGAACACTGAAGCTTTCTTT
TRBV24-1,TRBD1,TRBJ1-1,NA,CATSDFFLGGGDTEAFF,TGTGCCACCAGTGATTTCTTTTTAGGGGGCGGGGACACTGAAGCTTTCTTT
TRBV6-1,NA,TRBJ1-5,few,CASSSGTDYSNQPQHF,TGTGCCAGCAGCTCCGGGACGGATTATAGCAATCAGCCCCAGCATTTT
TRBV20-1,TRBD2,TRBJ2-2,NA,CSARAIGGATSGRRHTGELFF,TGCAGTGCTAGAGCGATAGGGGGGGCGACTAGCGGGAGAAGACACACCGGGGAGCTGTTTTTT
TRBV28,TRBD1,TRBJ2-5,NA,CASSFYGDRAATQYF,TGTGCCAGCAGTTTTTATGGGGACAGGGCGGCGACCCAGTACTTC
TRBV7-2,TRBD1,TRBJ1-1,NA,CASKVQGASTEAFF,TGTGCCAGCAAGGTACAGGGGGCAAGCACTGAAGCTTTCTTT
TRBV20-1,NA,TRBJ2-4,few,CSARESAAIVGLGKNIQYF,TGCAGTGCTAGAGAATCGGCAGCAATAGTCGGTTTGGGCAAAAACATTCAGTACTTC
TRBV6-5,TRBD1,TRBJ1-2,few,CASSYSQGAVGPGYTF,TGTGCCAGCAGTTACTCGCAGGGGGCGGTAGGTCCTGGCTACACCTTC
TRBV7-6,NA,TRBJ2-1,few,CASSLVTSFAYNEQFF,TGTGCCAGCAGCTTAGTGACCAGTTTTGCCTACAATGAGCAGTTCTTC
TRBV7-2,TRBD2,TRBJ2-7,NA,CASSSSGRPYLEQYF,TGTGCCAGCAGCTCTAGCGGGAGGCCTTATCTTGAGCAGTACTTC
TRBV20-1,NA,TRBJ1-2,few,CSARQGYYGYTF,TGCAGTGCTAGACAGGGGTACTATGGCTACACCTTC
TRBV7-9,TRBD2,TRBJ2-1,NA,CASSLVAPLRSGGDNEQFF,TGTGCCAGCAGCTTAGTAGCTCCCCTTCGGAGCGGGGGGGACAATGAGCAGTTCTTC
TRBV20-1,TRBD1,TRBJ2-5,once,CSARGFQETQYF,TGCAGTGCCAGGGGGTTTCAAGAGACCCAGTACTTC
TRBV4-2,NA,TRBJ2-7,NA,CASSQDRKLNPHEQYF,TGTGCCAGCAGCCAAGATAGGAAACTTAATCCGCACGAGCAGTACTTC